This T cell receptor (beta chain) is drawn from a study of control samples from healthy donors and cancer patients. Germline V gene sequence: CDR1 SGHAT, CDR2 FQDESV (reference sequence). The V and J ends lost 8 bases and 3 bases, in that order; junction bases with no gene match: 7. CDR3 length: 14 residues. Here immunoSEQ multiplex PCR was the method, and the copy in TCRdb shows in-frame clones only, minus some. Among just under 75,000 clones listed, roughly 90% were seen once. The sequenced sample consisted of blood. This TCR was recovered from a woman aged 45-60 years in good health. This chain links TRBV11-1 with TRBJ2-7; 10 nucleotides match TRBD1. The CDR3 nucleotides read TGTGCCAGCGGACAGGGGGGAGGGCTCTACGAGCAGTACTTC. This codes for CASGQGGGLYEQYF.